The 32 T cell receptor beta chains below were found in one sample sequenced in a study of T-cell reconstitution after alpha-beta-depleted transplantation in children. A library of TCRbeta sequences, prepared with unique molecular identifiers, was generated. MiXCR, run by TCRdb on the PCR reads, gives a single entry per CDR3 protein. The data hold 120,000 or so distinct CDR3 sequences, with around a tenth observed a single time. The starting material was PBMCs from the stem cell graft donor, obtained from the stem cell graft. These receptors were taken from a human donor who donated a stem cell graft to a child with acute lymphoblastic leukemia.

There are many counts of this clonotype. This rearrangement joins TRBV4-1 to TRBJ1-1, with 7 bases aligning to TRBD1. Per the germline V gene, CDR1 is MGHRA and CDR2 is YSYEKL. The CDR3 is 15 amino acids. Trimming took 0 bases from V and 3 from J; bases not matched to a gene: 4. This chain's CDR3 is CASSQEITGDTEAFF. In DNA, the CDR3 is TGCGCCAGCAGCCAAGAGATTACAGGGGACACTGAAGCTTTCTTT.

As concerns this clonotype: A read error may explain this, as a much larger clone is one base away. For the CDR3, the DNA is TGCAGCGTTGAAGATCGGGGGGTAGGGTACTATGGCTACACCTTC. Its translation is CSVEDRGVGYYGYTF. V and J are TRBV29-1 and TRBJ1-2; D perhaps matches TRBD1 (5 bases). Trimming removed 0 bases at V and 3 bases at J, with 14 bases between. CDR1 SQVTM and CDR2 ANQGSEA come from the germline V gene. This CDR3 region has 15 residues.

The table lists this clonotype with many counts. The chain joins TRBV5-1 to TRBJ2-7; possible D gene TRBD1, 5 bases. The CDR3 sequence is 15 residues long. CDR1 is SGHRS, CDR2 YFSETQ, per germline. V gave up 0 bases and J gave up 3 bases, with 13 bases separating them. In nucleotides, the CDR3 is TGCGCCAGCAGCTTGGGACGCCAGGGTTTCTACGAGCAGTACTTC. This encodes CASSLGRQGFYEQYF.

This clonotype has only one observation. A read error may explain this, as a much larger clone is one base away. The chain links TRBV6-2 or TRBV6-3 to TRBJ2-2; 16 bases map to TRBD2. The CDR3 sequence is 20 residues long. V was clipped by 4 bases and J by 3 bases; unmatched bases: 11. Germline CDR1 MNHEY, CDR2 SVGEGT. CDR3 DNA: TGTGCCAGCAGTTGCCATGGGACTAGCGGGGGGGCAGGAGACACCGGGGAGCTGTTTTTT. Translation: CASSCHGTSGGAGDTGELFF.

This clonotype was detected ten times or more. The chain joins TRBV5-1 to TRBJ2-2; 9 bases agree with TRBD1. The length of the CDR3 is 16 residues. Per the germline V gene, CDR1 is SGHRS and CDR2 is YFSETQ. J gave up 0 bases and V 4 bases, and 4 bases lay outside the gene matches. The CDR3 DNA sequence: TGCGCCAGCAGCCCCGGACAGGGGCCGAACACCGGGGAGCTGTTTTTT. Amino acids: CASSPGQGPNTGELFF.

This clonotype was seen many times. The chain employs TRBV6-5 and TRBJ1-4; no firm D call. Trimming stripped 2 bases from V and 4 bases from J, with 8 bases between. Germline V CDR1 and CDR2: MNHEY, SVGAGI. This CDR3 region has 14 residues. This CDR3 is CASSYRRVNEKLFF. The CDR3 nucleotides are TGTGCCAGCAGTTACCGACGGGTTAATGAAAAACTGTTTTTT.

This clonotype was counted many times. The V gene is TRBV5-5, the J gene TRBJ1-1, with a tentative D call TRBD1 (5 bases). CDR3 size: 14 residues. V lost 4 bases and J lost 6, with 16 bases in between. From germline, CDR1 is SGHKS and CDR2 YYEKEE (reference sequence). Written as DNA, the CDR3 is TGTGCCAGCAGCCGCCCGCACGGGACCGCTGAAGCTTTCTTT. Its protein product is CASSRPHGTAEAFF. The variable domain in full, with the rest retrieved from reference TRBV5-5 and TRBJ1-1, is DAGVTQSPTHLIKTRGQQVTLRCSPISGHKSVSWYQQVLGQGPQFIFQYYEKEERGRGNFPDRFSARQFPNYSSELNVNALLLGDSALYLCASSRPHGTAEAFFGQGTRLTVV.

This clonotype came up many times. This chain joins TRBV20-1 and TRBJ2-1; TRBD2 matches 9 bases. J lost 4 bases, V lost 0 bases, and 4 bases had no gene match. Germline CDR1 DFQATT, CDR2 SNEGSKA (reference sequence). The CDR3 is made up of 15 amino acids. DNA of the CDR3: TGCAGTGCTAGAGATAGCGGGAGTCAGTACAATGAGCAGTTCTTC. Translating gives CSARDSGSQYNEQFF.

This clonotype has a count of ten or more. The CDR3 loop reads CASSLDGGTDTQYF. In DNA form, the CDR3 reads TGCGCCAGCAGCTTGGACGGGGGCACAGATACGCAGTATTTT. The genes are TRBV5-1 and TRBJ2-3; tentatively, D is TRBD2 (5 bases). Trimming removed 0 bases from V and 1 base from J, with 6 bases in between. Germline CDR1 SGHRS, CDR2 YFSETQ. CDR3 length: 14 amino acids.

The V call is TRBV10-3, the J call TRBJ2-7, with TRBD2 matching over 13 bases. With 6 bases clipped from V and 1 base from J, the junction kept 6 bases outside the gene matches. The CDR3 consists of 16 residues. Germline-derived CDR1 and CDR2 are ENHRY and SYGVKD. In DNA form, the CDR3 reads TGTGCCATCAGACGGACTAGCGGGAGCCCATCCTACGAGCAGTACTTC. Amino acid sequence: CAIRRTSGSPSYEQYF.

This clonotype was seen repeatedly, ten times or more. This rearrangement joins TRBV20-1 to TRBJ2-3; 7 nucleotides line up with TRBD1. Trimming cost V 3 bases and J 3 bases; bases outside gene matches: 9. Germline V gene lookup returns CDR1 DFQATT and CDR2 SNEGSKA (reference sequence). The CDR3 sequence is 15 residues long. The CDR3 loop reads CSARNRGPRTDTQYF. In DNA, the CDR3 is TGCAGTGCTAGGAACAGGGGCCCCCGGACAGATACGCAGTATTTT.

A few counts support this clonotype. The CDR3 sequence is CAISEPLTGVTETQYF. The CDR3 DNA reads TGTGCCATCAGTGAGCCTTTAACAGGGGTGACGGAGACCCAGTACTTC. V is TRBV10-3 and J is TRBJ2-5; 7 bases are a match to TRBD1. Germline V CDR1 and CDR2: ENHRY, SYGVKD. V lost 2 bases and J lost 5; bases outside the gene matches: 11. This CDR3 has 16 residues.

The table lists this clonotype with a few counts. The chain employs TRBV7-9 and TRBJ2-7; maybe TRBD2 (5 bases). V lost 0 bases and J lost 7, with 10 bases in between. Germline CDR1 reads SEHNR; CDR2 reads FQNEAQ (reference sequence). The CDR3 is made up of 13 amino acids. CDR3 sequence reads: CASSLAPGGEQYF. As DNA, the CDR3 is TGTGCCAGCAGCTTAGCCCCAGGAGGTGAGCAGTACTTC.

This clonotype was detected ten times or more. The CDR3 is CSATTGTSGMNYEQYF. In nucleotides, the CDR3 is TGCAGTGCTACCACAGGGACTAGCGGGATGAACTACGAGCAGTACTTC. The V gene is TRBV20-1, the J gene TRBJ2-7; 13 bases are a match to TRBD2. Germline-derived CDR1 and CDR2 are DFQATT and SNEGSKA (reference sequence). The V gene end was trimmed by 4 bases and the J gene end by 3 bases; junction bases not matched to a gene: 9. This CDR3 is 16 amino acids long.

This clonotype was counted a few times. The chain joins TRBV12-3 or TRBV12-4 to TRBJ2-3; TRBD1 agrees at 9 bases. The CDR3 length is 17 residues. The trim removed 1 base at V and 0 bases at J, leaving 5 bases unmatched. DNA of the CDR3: TGTGCCAGCAGTTTAGTTGGGGGACAGGGTAGCACAGATACGCAGTATTTT. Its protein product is CASSLVGGQGSTDTQYF.

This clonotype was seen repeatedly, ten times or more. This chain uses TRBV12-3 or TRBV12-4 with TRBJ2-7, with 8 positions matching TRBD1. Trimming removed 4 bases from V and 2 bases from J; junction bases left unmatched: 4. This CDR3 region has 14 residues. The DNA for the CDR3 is TGTGCCAGCAGTTCCCAGGGGGCACCCTACGAGCAGTACTTC. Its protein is CASSSQGAPYEQYF.

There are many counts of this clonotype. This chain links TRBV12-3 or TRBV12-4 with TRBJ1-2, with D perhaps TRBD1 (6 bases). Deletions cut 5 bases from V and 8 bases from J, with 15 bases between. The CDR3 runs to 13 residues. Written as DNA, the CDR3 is TGTGCCAGCAGTCTGACAGGTTTAGGAGGCTACACCTTC. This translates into CASSLTGLGGYTF.

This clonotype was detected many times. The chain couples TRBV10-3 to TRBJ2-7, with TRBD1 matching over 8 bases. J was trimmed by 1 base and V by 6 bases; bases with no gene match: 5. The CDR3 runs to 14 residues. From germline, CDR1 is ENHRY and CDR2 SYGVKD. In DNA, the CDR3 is TGTGCCATCAGACCCGGGACAGGATCCTACGAGCAGTACTTC. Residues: CAIRPGTGSYEQYF.

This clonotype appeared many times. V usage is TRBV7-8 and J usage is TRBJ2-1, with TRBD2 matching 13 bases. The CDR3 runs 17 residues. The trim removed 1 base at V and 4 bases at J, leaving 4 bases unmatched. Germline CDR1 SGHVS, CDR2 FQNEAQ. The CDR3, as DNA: TGTGCCAGCAGCTTAGGACTAGCGGGAGGACTGTACAATGAGCAGTTCTTC. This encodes CASSLGLAGGLYNEQFF.

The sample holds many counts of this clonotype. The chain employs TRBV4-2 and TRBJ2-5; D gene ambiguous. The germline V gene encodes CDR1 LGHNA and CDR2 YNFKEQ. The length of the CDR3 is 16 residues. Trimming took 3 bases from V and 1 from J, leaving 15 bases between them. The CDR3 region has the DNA TGTGCCAGCAGCCAGGTCAAGATGGGCAGCCAAGAGACCCAGTACTTC. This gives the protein CASSQVKMGSQETQYF.

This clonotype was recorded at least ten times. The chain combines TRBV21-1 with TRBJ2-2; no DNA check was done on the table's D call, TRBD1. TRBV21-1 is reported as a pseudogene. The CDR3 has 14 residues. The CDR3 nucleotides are TGTGCCACTCGGGGGGGACAGAAATCCGGGGAGCTGTTTTTT. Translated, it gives CATRGGQKSGELFF.

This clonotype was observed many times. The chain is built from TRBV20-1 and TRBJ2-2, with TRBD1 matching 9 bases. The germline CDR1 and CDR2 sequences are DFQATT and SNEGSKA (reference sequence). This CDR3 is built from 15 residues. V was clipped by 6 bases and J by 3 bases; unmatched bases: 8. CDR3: CSAPGQGKDTGELFF. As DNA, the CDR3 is TGCAGTGCCCCTGGACAGGGGAAAGACACCGGGGAGCTGTTTTTT.

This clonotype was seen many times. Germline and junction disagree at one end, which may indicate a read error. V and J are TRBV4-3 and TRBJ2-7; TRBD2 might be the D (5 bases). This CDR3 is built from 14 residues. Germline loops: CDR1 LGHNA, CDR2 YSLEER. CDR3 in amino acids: CASSQDLAAYGQYF. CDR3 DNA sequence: TGCGCCAGCAGCCAAGATCTAGCAGCTTACGGGCAGTACTTC.

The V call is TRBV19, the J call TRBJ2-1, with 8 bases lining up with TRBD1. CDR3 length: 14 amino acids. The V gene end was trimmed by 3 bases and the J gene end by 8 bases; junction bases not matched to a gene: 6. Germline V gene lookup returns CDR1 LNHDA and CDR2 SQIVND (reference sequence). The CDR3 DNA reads TGTGCCAGTAGTATGGGTCAGGGGGCGGATGAGCAGTTCTTC. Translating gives CASSMGQGADEQFF.

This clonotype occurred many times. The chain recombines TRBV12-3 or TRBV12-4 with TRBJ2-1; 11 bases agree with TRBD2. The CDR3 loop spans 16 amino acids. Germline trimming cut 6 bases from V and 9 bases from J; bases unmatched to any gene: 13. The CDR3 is CASSYLAGGPSGEQFF. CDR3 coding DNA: TGTGCCAGCAGCTACTTAGCGGGAGGGCCCTCAGGTGAGCAGTTCTTC.

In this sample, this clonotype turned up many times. Here the CDR3 reads CASSLMTGKSGANVLTF. As DNA, the CDR3 is TGTGCCAGCAGTCTAATGACAGGGAAGTCTGGGGCCAACGTCCTGACTTTC. V and J are TRBV12-3 or TRBV12-4 and TRBJ2-6, with TRBD1 matching 7 bases. This CDR3 is 17 amino acids long. The J segment lost 1 base and the V segment lost 5 bases, leaving 8 bases of the junction unmatched.

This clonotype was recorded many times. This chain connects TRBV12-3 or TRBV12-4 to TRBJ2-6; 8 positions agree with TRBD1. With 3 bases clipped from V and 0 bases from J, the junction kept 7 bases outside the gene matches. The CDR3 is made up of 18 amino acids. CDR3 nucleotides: TGTGCCAGCAGTTTCTCGGGGACAGGTGTCTCTGGGGCCAACGTCCTGACTTTC. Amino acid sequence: CASSFSGTGVSGANVLTF.

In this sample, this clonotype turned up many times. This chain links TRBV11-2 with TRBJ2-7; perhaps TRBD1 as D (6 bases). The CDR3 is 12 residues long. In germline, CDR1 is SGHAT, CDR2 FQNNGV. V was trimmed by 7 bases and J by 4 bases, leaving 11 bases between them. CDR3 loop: CASTKTGYEQYF. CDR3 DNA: TGTGCCAGCACCAAAACAGGGTACGAGCAGTACTTC.

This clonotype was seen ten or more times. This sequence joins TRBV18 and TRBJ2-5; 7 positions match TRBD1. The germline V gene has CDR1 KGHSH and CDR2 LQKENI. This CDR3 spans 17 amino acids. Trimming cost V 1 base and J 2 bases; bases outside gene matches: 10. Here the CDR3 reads CASSPRFRDSRQETQYF. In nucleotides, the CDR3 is TGTGCCAGCTCACCACGATTCCGGGACAGCCGACAAGAGACCCAGTACTTC. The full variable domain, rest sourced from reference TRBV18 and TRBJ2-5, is NAGVMQNPRHLVRRRGQEARLRCSPMKGHSHVYWYRQLPEEGLKFMVYLQKENIIDESGMPKERFSAEFPKEGPSILRIQQVVRGDSAAYFCASSPRFRDSRQETQYFGPGTRLLVL.

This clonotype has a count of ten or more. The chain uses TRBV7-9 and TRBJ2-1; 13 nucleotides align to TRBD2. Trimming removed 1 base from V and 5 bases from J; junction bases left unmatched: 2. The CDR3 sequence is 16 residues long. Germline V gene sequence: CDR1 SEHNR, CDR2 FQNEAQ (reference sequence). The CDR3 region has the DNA TGTGCCAGCAGCTTAGGACTAGCGGGAGGACACAATGAGCAGTTCTTC. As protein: CASSLGLAGGHNEQFF.

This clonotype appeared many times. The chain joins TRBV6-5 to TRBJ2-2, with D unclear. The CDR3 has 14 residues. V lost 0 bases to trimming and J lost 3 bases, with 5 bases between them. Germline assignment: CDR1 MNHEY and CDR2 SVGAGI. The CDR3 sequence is CASSYSDYTGELFF. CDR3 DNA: TGTGCCAGCAGTTACTCCGACTACACCGGGGAGCTGTTTTTT.

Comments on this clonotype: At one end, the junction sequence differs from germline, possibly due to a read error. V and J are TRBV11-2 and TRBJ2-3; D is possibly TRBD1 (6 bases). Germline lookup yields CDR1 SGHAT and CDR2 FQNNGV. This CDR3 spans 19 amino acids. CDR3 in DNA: TGTGCCAGCAGCTCGCGACCTACCGGGACACCAGACAGCACAGATCCGCAGTATTTT. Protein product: CASSSRPTGTPDSTDPQYF.